This T cell receptor (beta chain) is drawn from a study of blood T cell repertoires in COVID-19. Study-level background: Whether acute or convalescent, the COVID-19 samples came from the United States, Italy and Spain. Sources were T cells, B-cell-depleted T cells, or PBMCs; the material itself was cDNA or gDNA.

Authors' processing steps: From reference gene primer amplification, estimates of nucleated cell counts were derived. Only in-frame clones appear in the TCRdb table, and some are missing; sequencing was by immunoSEQ multiplex PCR. Clone size and V and J calls were adopted from that table, with D and trimming inferred from the DNA. The profile shows hundreds of thousands of clones, over 80% of them singletons. This clone appeared a single time. V lost 8 bases, J lost 4 bases, and 3 bases stayed unmatched. The CDR3 sequence is 12 residues long. Germline V gene data show CDR1 as SNHLY and CDR2 as FYNNEI.

This clonotype was obtained from a man between 35 and 55 years old with acute or convalescent COVID-19. Sequencing input: peripheral blood. The chain recombines TRBV2 with TRBJ2-3; the match to TRBD2 covers 7 bases. The CDR3 bases are TGTGCCAGCGTGCGGGAGTCAGATACGCAGTATTTT. It specifies CASVRESDTQYF.